The TCR beta chain described here comes from a study of T cells expressing NK-cell markers. Broader study findings: HCMV specificity of expanded NKG2C+ T cell clones remained unclear.

CDR1 and CDR2 (germline): SGHTA, FQGTGA. The CDR3 totals 14 residues. Comment on this clonotype: The antigen is not known.

The authors generated TCR beta cDNA through 5'RACE template switching with UMIs. TCRdb reprocessed the 5' RACE reads, with one entry per CDR3 protein and no DNA. The repertoire table contains 160,000 or so distinct CDR3 sequences. Sequencing was performed on blood T cells: a sorted CD56 or NKG2C T cell subset, CD4+ or CD8+ T cells, or bulk PBMC T cells (not recorded which). The receptor's source is a woman between 18 and 75 years old in good health. The chain recombines TRBV7-3 with TRBJ1-6. CDR3 region: CASSLRDESSPLHF.